This T cell receptor (beta chain) was sequenced during a study of graft-versus-host responses after intestinal transplantation. Study overall: Grafts were multivisceral, liver-intestinal, or isolated intestinal.

Study-level points and caveats: Individuals carrying graft-donor T cell macrochimerism showed high graft-versus-host to host-versus-graft clonal ratios in allografts. Peak circulating GvH clone levels tracked with early post-transplant HvG declines. GvH clones occurred in recipient marrow; some first appeared in ileum or blood.

As concerns this clone: Its antigen is unknown.

Trimming cost V 5 bases and J 0 bases, with 14 bases left between them. Germline V gene lookup returns CDR1 SQVTM and CDR2 ANQGSEA. This CDR3 is 16 amino acids long. Profiling relied on immunoSEQ multiplex PCR, and the TCRdb table lists in-frame clones only, not all of them. The table includes about 99,000 clones, 80% to 95% detected once. This chain connects TRBV29-1 to TRBJ2-6, with D unresolved. The clonotype was recovered from a human donor who was the organ donor for an intestinal transplant. The sequenced sample was unstimulated CD8+ T cells sorted from spleen or lymph node cells, obtained before transplant. The CDR3 DNA reads as TGCAGCGTTTGGCAGGATATCTCCTCTGGGGCCAACGTCCTGACTTTC. The encoded protein is CSVWQDISSGANVLTF.